This entry features one T cell receptor (beta chain) sequence. Germline assignment: CDR1 SGHDN and CDR2 FVKESK. This CDR3 spans 16 amino acids. Between the trimmed V and J ends, which lost 2 bases and 0 bases, there was a span of 11 bases. The method was immunoSEQ multiplex PCR; TCRdb's version includes in-frame clones alone and lacks a portion of them. The repertoire holds 350,000 or so clones, with roughly 86% as singletons. These data belong to a study of blood T cell repertoires in COVID-19. This chain uses TRBV14 with TRBJ2-1, with D perhaps TRBD2 (5 bases). The receptor's source is a woman in her twenties or thirties who had been exposed to COVID-19. Sequencing was performed on PBMCs or T cells enriched from blood (not recorded which). The CDR3 is CASSQLRGFSYNEQFF. In DNA, the CDR3 is TGTGCCAGCAGCCAATTGAGAGGGTTCTCCTACAATGAGCAGTTCTTC.